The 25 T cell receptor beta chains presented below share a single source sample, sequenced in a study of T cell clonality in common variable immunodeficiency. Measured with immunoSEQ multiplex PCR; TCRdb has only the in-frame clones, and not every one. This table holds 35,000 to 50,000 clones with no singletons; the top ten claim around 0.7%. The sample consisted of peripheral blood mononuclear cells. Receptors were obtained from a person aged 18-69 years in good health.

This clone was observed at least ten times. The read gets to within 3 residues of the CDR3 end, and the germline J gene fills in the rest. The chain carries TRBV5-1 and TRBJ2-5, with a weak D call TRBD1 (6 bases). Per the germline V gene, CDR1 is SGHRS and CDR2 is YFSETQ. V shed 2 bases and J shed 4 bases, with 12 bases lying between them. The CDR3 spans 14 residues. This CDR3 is CASSLGQSLETQYF. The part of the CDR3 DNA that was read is TGCGCCAGCAGCTTAGGACAGAGTCTAGAGACC.

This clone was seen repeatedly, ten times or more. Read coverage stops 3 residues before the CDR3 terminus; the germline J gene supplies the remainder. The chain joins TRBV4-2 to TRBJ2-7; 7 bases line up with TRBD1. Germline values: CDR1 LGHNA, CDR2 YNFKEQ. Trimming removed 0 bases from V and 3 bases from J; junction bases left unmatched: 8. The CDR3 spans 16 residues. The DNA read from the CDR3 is TGTGCCAGCAGCCAAGACTTCGGGGCAGGGGGCTACGAG. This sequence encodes CASSQDFGAGGYE. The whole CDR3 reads CASSQDFGAGGYEQYF.

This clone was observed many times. The CDR3 loop is CASSQGASGGQETQYF. The covered CDR3 bases are TGTGCCAGCAGCCAGGGGGCTAGCGGGGGGCAAGAGACC. V gene TRBV3-1 (or the pseudogene TRBV3-2) combines with J gene TRBJ2-5; 11 bases are a match to TRBD2. The read is 3 residues too short to cover the CDR3 end, so that end is filled in from the germline J gene. CDR1 is LGHDT and CDR2 is YNNKEL in the germline V gene (reference sequence). V lost 3 bases and J lost 2; bases outside the gene matches: 5. CDR3 length equals 16 residues.

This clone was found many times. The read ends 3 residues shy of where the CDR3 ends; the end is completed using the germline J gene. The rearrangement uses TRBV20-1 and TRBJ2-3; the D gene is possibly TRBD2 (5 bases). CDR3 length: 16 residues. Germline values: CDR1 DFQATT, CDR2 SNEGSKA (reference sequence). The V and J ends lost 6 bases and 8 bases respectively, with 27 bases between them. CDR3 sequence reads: CSAEDPLDLGVVTQYF. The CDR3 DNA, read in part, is TGCAGTGCCGAGGACCCCCTGGACCTCGGGGTTGTTACG.

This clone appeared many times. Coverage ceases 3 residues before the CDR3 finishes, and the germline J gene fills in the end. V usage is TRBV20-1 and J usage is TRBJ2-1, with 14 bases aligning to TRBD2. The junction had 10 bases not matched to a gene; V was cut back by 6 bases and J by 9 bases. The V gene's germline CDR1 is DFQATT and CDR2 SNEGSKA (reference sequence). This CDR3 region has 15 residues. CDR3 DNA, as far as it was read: TGCAGTGCAGAACGGGGACTAGCGGGAGTGGGTGAG. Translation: CSAERGLAGVGE. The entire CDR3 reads CSAERGLAGVGEQFF.

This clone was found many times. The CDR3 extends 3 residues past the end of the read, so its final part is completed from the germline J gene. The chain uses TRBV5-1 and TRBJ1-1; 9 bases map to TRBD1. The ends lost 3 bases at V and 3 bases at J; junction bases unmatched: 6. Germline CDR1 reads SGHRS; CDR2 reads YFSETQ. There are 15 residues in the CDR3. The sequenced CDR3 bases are TGCGCCAGCAGCTCCCTAACAGGGGGCTACACTGAA. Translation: CASSSLTGGYTE. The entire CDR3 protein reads CASSSLTGGYTEAFF.

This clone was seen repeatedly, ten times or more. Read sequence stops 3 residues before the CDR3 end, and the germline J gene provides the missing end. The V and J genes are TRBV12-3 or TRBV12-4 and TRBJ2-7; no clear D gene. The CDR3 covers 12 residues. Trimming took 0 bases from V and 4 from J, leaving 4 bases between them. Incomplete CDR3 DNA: TGTGCCAGCAGTTTAGCCAGGTACGAG. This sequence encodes CASSLARYE. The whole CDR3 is CASSLARYEQYF.

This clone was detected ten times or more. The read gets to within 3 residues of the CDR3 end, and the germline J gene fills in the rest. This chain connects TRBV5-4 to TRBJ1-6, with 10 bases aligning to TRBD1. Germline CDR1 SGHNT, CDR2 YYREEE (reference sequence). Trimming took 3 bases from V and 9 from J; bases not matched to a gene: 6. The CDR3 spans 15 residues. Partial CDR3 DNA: TGTGCCAGCAGCTCTGACAGGGGGCAGGGTTCACCC. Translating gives CASSSDRGQGSP. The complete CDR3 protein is CASSSDRGQGSPLHF. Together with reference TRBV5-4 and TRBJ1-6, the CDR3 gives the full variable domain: ETGVTQSPTHLIKTRGQQVTLRCSSQSGHNTVSWYQQALGQGPQFIFQYYREEENGRGNFPPRFSGLQFPNYSSELNVNALELDDSALYLCASSSDRGQGSPLHFGNGTRLTVT.

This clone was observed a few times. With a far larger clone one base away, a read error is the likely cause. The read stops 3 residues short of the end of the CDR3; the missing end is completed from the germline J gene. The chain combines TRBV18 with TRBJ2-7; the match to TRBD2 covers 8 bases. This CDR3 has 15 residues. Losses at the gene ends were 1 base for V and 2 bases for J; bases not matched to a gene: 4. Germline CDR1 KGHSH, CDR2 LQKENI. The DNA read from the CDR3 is TGTGCCAGCTCACCACGGCGGGAGGCCCCCTACGAG. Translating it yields CASSPRREAPYE. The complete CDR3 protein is CASSPRREAPYEQYF.

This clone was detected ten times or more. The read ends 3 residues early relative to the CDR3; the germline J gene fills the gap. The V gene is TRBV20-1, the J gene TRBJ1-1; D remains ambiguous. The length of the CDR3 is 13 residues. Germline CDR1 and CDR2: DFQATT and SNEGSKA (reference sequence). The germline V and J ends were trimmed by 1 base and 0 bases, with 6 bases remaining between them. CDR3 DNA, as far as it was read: TGCAGTGCTAGAGTTCAGATGAACACTGAA. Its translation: CSARVQMNTE. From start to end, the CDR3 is CSARVQMNTEAFF.

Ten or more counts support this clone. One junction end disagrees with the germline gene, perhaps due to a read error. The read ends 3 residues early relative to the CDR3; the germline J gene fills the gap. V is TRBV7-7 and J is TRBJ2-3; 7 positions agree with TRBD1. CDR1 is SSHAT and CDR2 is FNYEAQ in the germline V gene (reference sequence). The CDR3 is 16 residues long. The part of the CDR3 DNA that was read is TGTGCTAGCAGCTTAGGGGCACAGGGGAGCACAGATACG. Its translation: CASSLGAQGSTDT. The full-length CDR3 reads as CASSLGAQGSTDTQYF.

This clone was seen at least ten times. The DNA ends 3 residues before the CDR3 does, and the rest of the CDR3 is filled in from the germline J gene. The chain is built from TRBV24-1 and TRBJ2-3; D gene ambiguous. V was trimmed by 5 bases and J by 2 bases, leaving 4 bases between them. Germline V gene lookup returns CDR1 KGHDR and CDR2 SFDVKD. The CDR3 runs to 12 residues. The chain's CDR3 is CATSANTDTQYF. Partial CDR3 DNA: TGTGCCACCAGTGCAAACACAGATACG.

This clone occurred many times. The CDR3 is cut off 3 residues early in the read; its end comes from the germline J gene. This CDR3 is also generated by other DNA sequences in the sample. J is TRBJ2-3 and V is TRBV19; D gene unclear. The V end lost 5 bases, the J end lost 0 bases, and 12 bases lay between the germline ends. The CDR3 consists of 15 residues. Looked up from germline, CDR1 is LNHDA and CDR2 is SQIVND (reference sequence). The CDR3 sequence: CASSSLEASTDTQYF. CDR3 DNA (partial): TGTGCCAGTAGTTCCCTTGAGGCTAGCACAGATACG.

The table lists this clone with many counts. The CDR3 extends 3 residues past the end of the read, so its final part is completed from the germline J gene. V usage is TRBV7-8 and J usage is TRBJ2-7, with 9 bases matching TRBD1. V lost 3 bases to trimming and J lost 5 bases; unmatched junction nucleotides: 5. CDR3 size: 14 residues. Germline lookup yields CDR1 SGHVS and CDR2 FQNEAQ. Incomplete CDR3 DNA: TGTGCCAGCAGCTTTGGGACAGGGCGCAACGAG. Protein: CASSFGTGRNE. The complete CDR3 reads CASSFGTGRNEQYF.

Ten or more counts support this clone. CDR3 amino acids: CASSHRAKGRRNYEQYF. The CDR3 DNA, read in part, is TGCGCCAGCAGCCACCGGGCCAAGGGGAGAAGAAACTACGAG. V gene TRBV4-1 combines with J gene TRBJ2-7, with D perhaps given as TRBD1 or TRBD2 (5 bases each). Sequencing ends 3 residues short of the CDR3 end; the germline J gene provides the rest. V shed 3 bases and J shed 3 bases, with 21 bases lying between them. This CDR3 has 17 residues. Germline CDR1 and CDR2: MGHRA and YSYEKL.

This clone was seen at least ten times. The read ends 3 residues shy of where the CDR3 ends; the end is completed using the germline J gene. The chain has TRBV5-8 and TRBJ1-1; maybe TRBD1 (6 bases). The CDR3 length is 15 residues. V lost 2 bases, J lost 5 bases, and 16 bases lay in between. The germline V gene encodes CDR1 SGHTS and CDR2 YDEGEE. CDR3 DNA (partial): TGTGCCAGCAGCTTTAAGGACAGAAAAAGGACTGAA. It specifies CASSFKDRKRTE. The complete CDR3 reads CASSFKDRKRTEAFF.

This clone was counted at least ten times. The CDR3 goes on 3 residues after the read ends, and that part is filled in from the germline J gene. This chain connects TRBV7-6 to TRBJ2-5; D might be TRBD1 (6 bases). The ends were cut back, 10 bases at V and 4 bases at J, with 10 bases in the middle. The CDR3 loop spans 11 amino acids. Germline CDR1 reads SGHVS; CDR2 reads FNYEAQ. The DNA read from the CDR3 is TGTGCCACATCACAGGGAGAGACC. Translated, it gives CATSQGET. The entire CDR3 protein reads CATSQGETQYF.

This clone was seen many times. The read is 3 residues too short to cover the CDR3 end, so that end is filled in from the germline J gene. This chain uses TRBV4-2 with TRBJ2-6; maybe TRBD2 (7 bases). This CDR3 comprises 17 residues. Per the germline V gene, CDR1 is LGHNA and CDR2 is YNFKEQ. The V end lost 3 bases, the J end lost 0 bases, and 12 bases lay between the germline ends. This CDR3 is CASSHGGQFSGANVLTF. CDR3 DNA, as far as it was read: TGTGCCAGCAGCCACGGGGGGCAGTTCTCTGGGGCCAACGTC.

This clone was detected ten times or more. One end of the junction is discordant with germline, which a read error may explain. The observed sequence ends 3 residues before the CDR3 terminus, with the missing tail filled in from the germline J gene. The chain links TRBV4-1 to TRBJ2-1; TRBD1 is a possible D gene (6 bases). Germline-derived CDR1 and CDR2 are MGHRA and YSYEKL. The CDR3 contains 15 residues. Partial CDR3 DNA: TGCACCAGCATGCCTGTTTGGGGGCAGAGGAATGAG. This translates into CTSMPVWGQRNE. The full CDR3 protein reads CTSMPVWGQRNEQFF.

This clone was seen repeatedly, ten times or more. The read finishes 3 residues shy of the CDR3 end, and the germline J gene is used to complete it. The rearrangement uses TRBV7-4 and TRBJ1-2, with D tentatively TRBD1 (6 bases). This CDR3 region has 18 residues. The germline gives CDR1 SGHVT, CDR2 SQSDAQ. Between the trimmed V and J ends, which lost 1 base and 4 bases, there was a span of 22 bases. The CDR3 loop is CASSLVRGRMFGIYGYTF. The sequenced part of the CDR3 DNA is TGTGCCAGCAGCTTAGTGCGGGGGCGCATGTTTGGGATCTATGGC. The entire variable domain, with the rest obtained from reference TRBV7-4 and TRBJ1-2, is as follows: GAGVSQSPRYKVAKRGRDVALRCDSISGHVTLYWYRQTLGQGSEVLTYSQSDAQRDKSGRPSGRFSAERPERSVSTLKIQRTEQGDSAVYLCASSLVRGRMFGIYGYTFGSGTRLTVV.

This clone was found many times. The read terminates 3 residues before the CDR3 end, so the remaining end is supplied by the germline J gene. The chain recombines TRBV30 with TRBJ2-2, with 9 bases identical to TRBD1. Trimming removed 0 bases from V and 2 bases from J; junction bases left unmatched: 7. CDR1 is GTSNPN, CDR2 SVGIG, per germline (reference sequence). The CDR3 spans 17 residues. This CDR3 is CAWSVGGTGINTGELFF. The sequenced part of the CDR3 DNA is TGTGCCTGGAGTGTAGGCGGGACAGGGATTAACACCGGGGAG.

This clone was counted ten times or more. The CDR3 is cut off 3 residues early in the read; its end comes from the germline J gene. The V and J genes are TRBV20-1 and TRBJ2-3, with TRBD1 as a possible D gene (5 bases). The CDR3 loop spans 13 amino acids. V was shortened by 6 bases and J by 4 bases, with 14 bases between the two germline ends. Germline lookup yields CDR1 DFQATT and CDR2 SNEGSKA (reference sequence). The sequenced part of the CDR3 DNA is TGCAGTGCCAGGGCGCAGAACGCAGATACG. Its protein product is CSARAQNADT. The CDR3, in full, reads CSARAQNADTQYF.

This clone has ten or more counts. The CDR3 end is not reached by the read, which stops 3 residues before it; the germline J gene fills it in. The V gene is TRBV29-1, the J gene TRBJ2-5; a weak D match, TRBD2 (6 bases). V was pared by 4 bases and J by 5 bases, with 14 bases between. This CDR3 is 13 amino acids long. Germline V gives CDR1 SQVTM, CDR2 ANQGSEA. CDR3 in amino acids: CSVGREAGETQYF. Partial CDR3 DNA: TGCAGCGTTGGCAGGGAGGCAGGGGAGACC.

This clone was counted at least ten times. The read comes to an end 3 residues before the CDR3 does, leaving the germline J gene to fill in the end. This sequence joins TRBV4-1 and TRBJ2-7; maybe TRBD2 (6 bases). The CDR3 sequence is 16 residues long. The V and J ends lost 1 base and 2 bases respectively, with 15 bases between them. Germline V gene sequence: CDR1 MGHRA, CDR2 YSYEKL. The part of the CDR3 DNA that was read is TGCGCCAGCAGCCAAGTAGTGGTGGGACTCCCCTACGAG. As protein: CASSQVVVGLPYE. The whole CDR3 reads CASSQVVVGLPYEQYF.

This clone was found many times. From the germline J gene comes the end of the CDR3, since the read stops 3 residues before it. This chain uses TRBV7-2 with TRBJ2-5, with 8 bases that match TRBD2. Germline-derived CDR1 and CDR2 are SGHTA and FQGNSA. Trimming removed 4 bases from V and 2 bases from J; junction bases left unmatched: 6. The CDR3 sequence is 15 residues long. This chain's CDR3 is CASSSLAGLQETQYF. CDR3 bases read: TGTGCCAGCAGCTCTTTAGCGGGACTACAAGAGACC.